In this sample, the clone carrying this TCR beta chain turned up once. This record belongs to a study of tumor and adjacent non-tumor tissue in lung cancer. V was trimmed by 0 bases and J by 6 bases, leaving 11 bases between them. This CDR3 region has 13 residues. Germline lookup yields CDR1 DFQATT and CDR2 SNEGSKA (reference sequence). RNA was extracted from bulk tissue without any cell sorting. The library came from three nested PCR rounds adapted from ARM-PCR protocols. TCRdb fed the multiplex PCR reads into MiXCR, producing one record per CDR3 protein. The sample has around 99,000 distinct CDR3 sequences; roughly 80% are singletons.

The receptor was isolated from a woman aged 55-70 years with non-small cell lung cancer. This rearrangement joins TRBV20-1 to TRBJ1-2; D unclear. Sequencing was done on a sample of lung tumor tissue. In nucleotides, the CDR3 is TGCAGTGCTAGAGAGCCTATGAAGAATGGCTACACCTTC. Encoded protein: CSAREPMKNGYTF.